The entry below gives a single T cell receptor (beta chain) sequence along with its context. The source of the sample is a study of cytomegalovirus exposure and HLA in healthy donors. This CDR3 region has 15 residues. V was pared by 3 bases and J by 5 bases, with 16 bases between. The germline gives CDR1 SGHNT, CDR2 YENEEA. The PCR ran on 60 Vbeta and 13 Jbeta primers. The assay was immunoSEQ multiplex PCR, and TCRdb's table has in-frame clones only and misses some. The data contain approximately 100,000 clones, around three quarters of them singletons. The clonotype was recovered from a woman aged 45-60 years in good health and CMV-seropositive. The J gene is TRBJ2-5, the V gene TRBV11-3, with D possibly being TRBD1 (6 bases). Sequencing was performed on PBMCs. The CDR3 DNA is TGTGCCAGCAGCTTGAATGGCGGGCAGGGGGAGACCCAGTACTTC. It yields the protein CASSLNGGQGETQYF.